This T cell receptor beta chain is drawn from a study of CD4 T cells in relation to SARS-CoV-2 and coronaviruses. Study overall: ViraFEST: approximately eleven-day antigen culture of PBMCs, then TCR beta CDR3 sequencing. No peptide or an HIV-1 Nef peptide pool served as negative control. Whole-study results and caveats: In approximately 70% of donors, memory CD4+ clonotypes crossrecognized SARS-CoV-2 and at least one common cold coronavirus spike.

Remarks on this clone: Its antigen is not identified.

The germline V gene encodes CDR1 SGHRS and CDR2 YFSETQ. This CDR3 spans 16 amino acids. The junction had 11 bases not matched to a gene; V was cut back by 4 bases and J by 2 bases. Clones were sequenced by immunoSEQ multiplex PCR, and TCRdb holds only the in-frame ones, with some missing. Of some 26,000 clones in the sample, around four fifths were seen once. CD4+ T cells from unexposed donors were obtained before the COVID-19 pandemic (2011-2018). Isolation of CD4+ T cells took place after about 9 days in culture. Input material: CD4+ T cells from PBMCs, cultured in vitro. This clonotype was sampled from a human donor in good health. The rearrangement links TRBV5-1 to TRBJ1-2; TRBD1 agrees at 7 bases. The CDR3 DNA reads as TGCGCCAGCAGCGTAGGACAGGTGGAGAGAAACTATGGCTACACCTTC. This sequence encodes CASSVGQVERNYGYTF.